These 3 T cell receptor beta chains share one sample of origin, sequenced in a study of T cell responses to AZD1222 COVID-19 vaccine. Data came from immunoSEQ multiplex PCR; TCRdb stores just in-frame clones and leaves some out. The data show fewer than 120,000 clones, with approximately 94% seen just once and roughly 3.1% held by the top ten. This specimen was peripheral blood, taken 28 days after the second AZD1222 dose. Every receptor here comes from an adult who received the AZD1222 COVID-19 vaccine.

V is TRBV2 and J is TRBJ1-5; D ambiguous. With 2 bases removed from V and 0 bases from J, the gap between germline ends came to 8 bases. The CDR3 extends over 15 amino acids. In germline, CDR1 is SNHLY, CDR2 FYNNEI. This chain's CDR3 is CASSERADSNQPQHF. The CDR3 coding sequence is TGTGCCAGCAGTGAAAGGGCGGATAGCAATCAGCCCCAGCATTTT.

The chain couples TRBV6-2 or TRBV6-3 to TRBJ2-4; tentative D call: TRBD1 (5 bases). Deletions cut 2 bases from V and 0 bases from J, with 8 bases between. Germline V gene data show CDR1 as MNHEY and CDR2 as SVGEGT. The CDR3 runs 15 residues. The CDR3 sequence is CASSYGALAKNIQYF. Here the CDR3 DNA reads TGTGCCAGCAGTTACGGGGCCCTAGCCAAAAACATTCAGTACTTC.

The V call is TRBV6-5, the J call TRBJ2-7; D is perhaps TRBD1 (5 bases). The CDR3 runs to 14 residues. With 6 bases removed from V and 1 base from J, the gap between germline ends came to 13 bases. Germline CDR1 MNHEY, CDR2 SVGAGI. The CDR3 DNA follows: TGTGCCAGCAGACTGGACCGACAGTCCTACGAGCAGTACTTC. Amino acids: CASRLDRQSYEQYF.